This record looks at one T cell receptor (beta chain) sequence and its context. Its antigen is still unknown. PCR used 60 Vbeta primers and 13 Jbeta primers. Here immunoSEQ multiplex PCR was the method, and the copy in TCRdb shows in-frame clones only, minus some. Here the sample table reports 60,000 or so clones. The CDR3 runs 13 residues. V was pared by 4 bases and J by 4 bases, with 11 bases between. CDR1 and CDR2 (germline): SGHNT, YENEEA. This sample is drawn from a study of cytomegalovirus exposure and HLA in healthy donors. The study's findings and limits: There were 150 to 200 TCR beta chains listed as cytomegalovirus-associated. Whilst most TCR sequences proved rare, a subset of public TCRs occurred across many donors.

This receptor was identified in a man in his fifties in good health and CMV-seropositive. The sample taken for sequencing was PBMCs. The V call is TRBV11-3, the J call TRBJ2-7; D is ambiguous. The DNA for the CDR3 is TGTGCCAGCAGCTGGGTAGCCGGTTACGAGCAGTACTTC. This gives the protein CASSWVAGYEQYF.